This is a list of T cell receptor beta chains from one sample in a study of spatial heterogeneity in lung cancer. Using its own MiXCR run on the 5' RACE reads, TCRdb lists one record per CDR3 protein. The table shows 39,000 or so distinct CDR3 sequences, with 6.5% to 8.5% occurring only once. Sequenced here: PBMCs, sampled at surgery. The receptors come from a male donor with early-stage non-small cell lung cancer. Both conserved end residues are part of each CDR3.

>TRBJ1-1|TRBV11-3
CASSLVGTGGEAFF
>TRBJ2-1|TRBV7-8
CASSHRDSRSYNEQFF
>TRBJ2-3|TRBV13
CASSLAGGTLAPQYF
>TRBJ1-3|TRBV7-3
CASSLSSSGNTIYF
>TRBJ2-2|TRBV7-3
CASSLTGELFF
>TRBJ1-1|TRBV27
CASGGYGDAEAFF
>TRBJ2-7|TRBV30
CACQRHPRGIISYEQYF
>TRBJ1-4|TRBV27
CASSLSRGIANEKLFF
>TRBJ2-1|TRBV5-1
CASSLEAASGDNEQFF
>TRBJ1-5|TRBV6-5
CASSYSAGAGQPQHF
>TRBJ1-1|TRBV4-3
CASSGQDTEAFF
>TRBJ2-3|TRBV20-1
CSARRQGREDTQYF
>TRBJ1-4|TRBV7-2
CASSSGQTFNEKLFF
>TRBJ1-1|TRBV7-9
CASSSQKGNTEAFF
>TRBJ2-2|TRBV6-2/TRBV6-3
CASNPTGRNTGELFF
>TRBJ1-1|TRBV5-5
CASSHQRPLSEAFF
>TRBJ2-5|TRBV19
CASSRGGETQYF
>TRBJ2-5|TRBV20-1
CSARGGLADQETQYF
>TRBJ2-1|TRBV6-5
CASSPFPSLSGGNNEQFF
>TRBJ2-1|TRBV7-9
CASSLGSGRALWHEQFF
>TRBJ2-3|TRBV4-2
CASSQENGRITDTQYF
>TRBJ1-1|TRBV20-1
CSARDNPIGAFF
>TRBJ1-6|TRBV14
CASSLSRGRSPLHF
>TRBJ2-3|TRBV20-1
CSADLGGRTDTQYF
>TRBJ1-1|TRBV12-3/TRBV12-4
CASSLYTGRTEAFF
>TRBJ1-4|TRBV2
CASSEFTNEKLFF
>TRBJ2-3|TRBV11-3
CASSGLATDTQYF
>TRBJ1-2|TRBV2
CASSRGSKGGYTF
>TRBJ2-5|TRBV6-4
CASSDGEAGGAETQYF
>TRBJ2-5|TRBV18
CASSPPRGETQYF
>TRBJ2-1|TRBV5-4
CASSIDRREQFF
>TRBJ2-3|TRBV5-4
CASSRGAISTDTQYF
>TRBJ1-5|TRBV3-1
CASSQGTGSNQPQHF
>TRBJ1-5|TRBV2
CASREGRAIRQPQHF
>TRBJ1-1|TRBV5-4
CASSTPDRGRKNTEAFF
>TRBJ2-3|TRBV27
CASSLTHYDTDTQYF
>TRBJ1-2|TRBV11-2
CASSLAHGYGYTF
>TRBJ2-7|TRBV12-3/TRBV12-4
CASSSDGTSYEQYF
>TRBJ1-2|TRBV12-3/TRBV12-4
CASSFGTLGHYGYTF
>TRBJ1-4|TRBV6-1
CASSEGGEKLFF
>TRBJ2-2|TRBV20-1
CSADRNTGELFF
>TRBJ1-1|TRBV2
CATRLHTEAFF
>TRBJ2-5|TRBV5-4
CASSLGPGQVEETQYF
>TRBJ2-5|TRBV12-5
CASGLRLAGNQETQYF
>TRBJ2-1|TRBV4-2
CASSRAHDYYNEQFF